This TCR beta chain appears in the sequencing data of a study of beta chain features in type 1 diabetes. Findings and limits, study-wide: Shortening that was moderate but significant affected the TCRB CDR3s of Type 1 diabetes patients in all four CD4+ subsets.

A remark on this clone: Its antigen is not known.

J lost 7 bases, V lost 5 bases, and 8 bases had no gene match. The CDR3 has 13 residues. From germline, CDR1 is SQVTM and CDR2 ANQGSEA. The investigators reverse transcribed all of the isolated RNA, so they sequenced expressed TCRB transcripts. Libraries were prepared by immunoSEQ multiplex PCR; TCRdb keeps only in-frame clonotypes and omits some of them. Found here are 20,000 to 30,000 clones, about 45% of them singletons; the top ten hold 0.3%. The sequencing sample was made of stem cell memory CD4+ T cells from blood. The chain has TRBV29-1 and TRBJ2-1, with 7 nucleotides matching TRBD1. The TCR sequence derives from a man younger than 40 with type 1 diabetes. CDR3 sequence: CSVNRGIWNEQFF. CDR3 bases: TGCAGCGTTAACAGGGGAATTTGGAATGAGCAGTTCTTC.